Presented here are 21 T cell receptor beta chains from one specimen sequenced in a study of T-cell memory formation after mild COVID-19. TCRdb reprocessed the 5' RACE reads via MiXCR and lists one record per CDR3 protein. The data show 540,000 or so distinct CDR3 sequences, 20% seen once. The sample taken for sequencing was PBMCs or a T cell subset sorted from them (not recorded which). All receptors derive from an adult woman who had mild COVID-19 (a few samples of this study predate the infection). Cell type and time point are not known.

CDR3 nucleotide sequence: TGCGCCAGCAGCCTCAGGACAGGGGGGCTCGTCTCTGGGGCCAACGTCCTGACTTTC. Translated, it gives CASSLRTGGLVSGANVLTF. The rearrangement joins TRBV4-1 to TRBJ2-6; 10 bases are shared with TRBD1. Trimming removed 4 bases from V and 0 bases from J; junction bases left unmatched: 9. The CDR3 is made up of 19 amino acids. From germline, CDR1 is MGHRA and CDR2 YSYEKL.

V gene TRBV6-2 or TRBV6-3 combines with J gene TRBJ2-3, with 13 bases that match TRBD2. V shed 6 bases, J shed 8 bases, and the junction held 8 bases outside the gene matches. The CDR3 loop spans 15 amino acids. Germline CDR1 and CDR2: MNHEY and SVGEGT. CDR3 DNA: TGTGCCAGCAGGCCGGGACTAGCGGGAACCGGTACGCAGTATTTT. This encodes CASRPGLAGTGTQYF.

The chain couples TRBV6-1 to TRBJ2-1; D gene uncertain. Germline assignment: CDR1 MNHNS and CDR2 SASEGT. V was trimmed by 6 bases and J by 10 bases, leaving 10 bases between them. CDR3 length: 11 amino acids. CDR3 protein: CASREVTEQFF. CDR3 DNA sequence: TGTGCCAGCAGAGAGGTGACCGAGCAGTTCTTC.

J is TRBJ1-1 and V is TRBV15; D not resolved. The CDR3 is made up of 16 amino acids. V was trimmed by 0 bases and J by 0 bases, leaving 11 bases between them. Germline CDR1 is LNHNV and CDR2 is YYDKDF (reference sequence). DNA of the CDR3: TGTGCCACCAGCAGAGATTACCCCCCGGTGAACACTGAAGCTTTCTTT. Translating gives CATSRDYPPVNTEAFF.

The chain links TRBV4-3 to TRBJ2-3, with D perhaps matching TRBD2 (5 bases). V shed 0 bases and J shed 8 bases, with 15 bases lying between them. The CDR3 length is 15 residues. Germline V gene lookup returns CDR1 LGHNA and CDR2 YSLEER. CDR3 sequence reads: CASSQDQEAEGTQYF. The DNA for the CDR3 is TGCGCCAGCAGCCAAGATCAGGAGGCCGAGGGTACGCAGTATTTT.

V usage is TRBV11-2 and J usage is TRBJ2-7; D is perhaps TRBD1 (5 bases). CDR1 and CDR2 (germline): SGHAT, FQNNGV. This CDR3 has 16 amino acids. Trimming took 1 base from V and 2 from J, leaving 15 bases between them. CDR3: CASSLGPPGSTYEQYF. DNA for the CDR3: TGTGCCAGCAGCTTAGGGCCTCCAGGGTCCACCTACGAGCAGTACTTC.

The CDR3 loop is CASSYSDLLASYNEQFF. In nucleotides, the CDR3 is TGTGCCAGCAGTTACTCGGACTTACTGGCCTCCTACAATGAGCAGTTCTTC. The chain uses TRBV6-2 or TRBV6-3 and TRBJ2-1; D is perhaps TRBD2 (5 bases). The V end was cut by 0 bases, the J end by 0 bases, with 12 bases between. Per germline, CDR1 MNHEY and CDR2 SVGEGT. This CDR3 spans 17 amino acids.

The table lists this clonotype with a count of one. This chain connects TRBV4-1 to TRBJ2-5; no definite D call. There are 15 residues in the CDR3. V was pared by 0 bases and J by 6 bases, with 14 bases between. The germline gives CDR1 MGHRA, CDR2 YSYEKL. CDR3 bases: TGCGCCAGCAGCCAAGATCCGGATTTGACGCAGACCCAGTACTTC. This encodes CASSQDPDLTQTQYF.

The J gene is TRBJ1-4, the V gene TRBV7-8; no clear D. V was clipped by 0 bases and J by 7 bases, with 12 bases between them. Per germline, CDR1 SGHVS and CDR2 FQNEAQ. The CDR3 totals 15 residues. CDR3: CASSLAAGRSEKLFF. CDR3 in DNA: TGTGCCAGCAGCTTAGCGGCGGGTCGAAGTGAAAAACTGTTTTTT.

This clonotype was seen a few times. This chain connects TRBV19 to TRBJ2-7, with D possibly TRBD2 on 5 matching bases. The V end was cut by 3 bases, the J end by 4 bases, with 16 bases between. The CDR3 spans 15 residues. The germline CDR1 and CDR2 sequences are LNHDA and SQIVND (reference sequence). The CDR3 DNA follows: TGTGCCAGTAGTATCATCTTAGGACCGGGGTACGAGCAGTACTTC. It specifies CASSIILGPGYEQYF.

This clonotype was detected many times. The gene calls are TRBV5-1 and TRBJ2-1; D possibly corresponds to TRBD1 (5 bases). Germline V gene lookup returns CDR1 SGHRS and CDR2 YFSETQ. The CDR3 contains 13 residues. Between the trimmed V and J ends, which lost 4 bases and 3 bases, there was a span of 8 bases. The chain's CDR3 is CASSPDSYNEQFF. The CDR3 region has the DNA TGCGCCAGCAGCCCTGACAGCTACAATGAGCAGTTCTTC. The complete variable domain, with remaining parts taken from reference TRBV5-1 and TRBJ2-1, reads KAGVTQTPRYLIKTRGQQVTLSCSPISGHRSVSWYQQTPGQGLQFLFEYFSETQRNKGNFPGRFSGRQFSNSRSEMNVSTLELGDSALYLCASSPDSYNEQFFGPGTRLTVL.

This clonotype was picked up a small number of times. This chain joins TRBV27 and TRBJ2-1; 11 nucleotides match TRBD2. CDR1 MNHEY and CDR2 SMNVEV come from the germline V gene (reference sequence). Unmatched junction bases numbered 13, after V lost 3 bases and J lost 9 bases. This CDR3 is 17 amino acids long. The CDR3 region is CASSFTSSGGRIREQFF. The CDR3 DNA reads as TGTGCCAGCAGTTTCACCTCTAGCGGGGGGCGAATTCGTGAGCAGTTCTTC.

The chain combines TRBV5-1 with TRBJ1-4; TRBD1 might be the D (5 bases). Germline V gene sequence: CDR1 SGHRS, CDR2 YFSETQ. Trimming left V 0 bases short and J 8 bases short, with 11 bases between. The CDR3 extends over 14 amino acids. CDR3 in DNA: TGCGCCAGCAGCTTGGAGACGGAGGGGGAAAAACTGTTTTTT. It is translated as CASSLETEGEKLFF.

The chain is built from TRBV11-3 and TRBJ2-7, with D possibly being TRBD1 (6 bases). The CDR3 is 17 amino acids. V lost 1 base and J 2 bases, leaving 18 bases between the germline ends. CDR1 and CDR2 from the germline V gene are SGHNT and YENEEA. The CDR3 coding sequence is TGTGCCAGCAGCTTAGCCCATAGACAGGACTTAGCCTACGAGCAGTACTTC. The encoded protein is CASSLAHRQDLAYEQYF.

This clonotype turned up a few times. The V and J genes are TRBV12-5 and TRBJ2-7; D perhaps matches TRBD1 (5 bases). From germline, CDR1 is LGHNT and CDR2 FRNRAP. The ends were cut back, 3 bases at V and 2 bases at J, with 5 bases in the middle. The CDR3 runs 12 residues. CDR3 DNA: TGTGCTAGTGGTTTAGGGGCCTACGAGCAGTACTTC. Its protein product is CASGLGAYEQYF.

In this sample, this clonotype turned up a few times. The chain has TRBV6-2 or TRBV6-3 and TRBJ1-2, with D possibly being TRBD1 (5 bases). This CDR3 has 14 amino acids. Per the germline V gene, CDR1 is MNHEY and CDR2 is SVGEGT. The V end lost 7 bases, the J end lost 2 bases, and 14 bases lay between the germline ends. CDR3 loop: CASNREGTNYGYTF. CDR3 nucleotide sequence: TGTGCCAGCAACCGAGAGGGGACGAACTATGGCTACACCTTC.

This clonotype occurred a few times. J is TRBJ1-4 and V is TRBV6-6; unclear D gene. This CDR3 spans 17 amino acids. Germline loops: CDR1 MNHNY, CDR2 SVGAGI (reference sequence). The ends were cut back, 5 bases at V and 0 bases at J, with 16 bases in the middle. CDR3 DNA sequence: TGTGCCAGCAGTCTTATAGGAGAGTCAGCAACTAATGAAAAACTGTTTTTT. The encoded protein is CASSLIGESATNEKLFF.

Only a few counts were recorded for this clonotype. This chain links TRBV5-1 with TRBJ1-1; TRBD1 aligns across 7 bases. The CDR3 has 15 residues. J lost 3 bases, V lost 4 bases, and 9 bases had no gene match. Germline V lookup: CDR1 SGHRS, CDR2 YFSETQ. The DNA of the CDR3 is TGCGCCAGCAGCCCATATCGGGACAGCGACACTGAAGCTTTCTTT. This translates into CASSPYRDSDTEAFF.

CDR3 region: CSARGPRADQPQHF. The CDR3 nucleotides are TGCAGTGCTAGGGGACCCCGAGCAGATCAGCCCCAGCATTTT. The V gene is TRBV20-1, the J gene TRBJ1-5; tentative D call: TRBD1 (5 bases). Germline lookup yields CDR1 DFQATT and CDR2 SNEGSKA (reference sequence). The CDR3 runs 14 residues. The germline V and J ends were trimmed by 3 bases and 5 bases, with 14 bases remaining between them.

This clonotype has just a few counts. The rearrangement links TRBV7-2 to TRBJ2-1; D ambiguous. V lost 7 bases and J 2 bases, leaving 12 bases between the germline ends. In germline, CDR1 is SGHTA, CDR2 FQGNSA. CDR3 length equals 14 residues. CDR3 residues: CASIVAAPYNEQFF. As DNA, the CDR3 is TGTGCCAGCATCGTGGCGGCTCCCTACAATGAGCAGTTCTTC. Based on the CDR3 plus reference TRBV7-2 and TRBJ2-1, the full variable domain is GAGVSQSPSNKVTEKGKDVELRCDPISGHTALYWYRQSLGQGLEFLIYFQGNSAPDKSGLPSDRFSAERTGGSVSTLTIQRTQQEDSAVYLCASIVAAPYNEQFFGPGTRLTVL.

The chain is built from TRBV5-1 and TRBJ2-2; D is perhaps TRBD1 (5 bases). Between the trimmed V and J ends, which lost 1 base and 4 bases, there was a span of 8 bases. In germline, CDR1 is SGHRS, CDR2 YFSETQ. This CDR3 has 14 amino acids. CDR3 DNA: TGCGCCAGCAGCTTGTCGGACACCACCGGGGAGCTGTTTTTT. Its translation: CASSLSDTTGELFF.